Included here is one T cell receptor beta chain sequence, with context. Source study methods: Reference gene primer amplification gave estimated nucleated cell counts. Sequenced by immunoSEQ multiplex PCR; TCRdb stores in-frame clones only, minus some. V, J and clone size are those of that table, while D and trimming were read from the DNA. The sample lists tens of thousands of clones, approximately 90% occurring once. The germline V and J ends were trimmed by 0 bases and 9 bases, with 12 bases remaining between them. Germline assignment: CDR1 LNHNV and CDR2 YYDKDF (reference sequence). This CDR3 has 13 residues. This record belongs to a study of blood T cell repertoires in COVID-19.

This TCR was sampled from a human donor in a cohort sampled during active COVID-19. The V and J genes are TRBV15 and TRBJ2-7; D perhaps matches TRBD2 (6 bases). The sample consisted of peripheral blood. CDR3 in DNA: TGTGCCACCAGCAGAGACTCACTAGCCGCGCAGTACTTC. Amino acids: CATSRDSLAAQYF.